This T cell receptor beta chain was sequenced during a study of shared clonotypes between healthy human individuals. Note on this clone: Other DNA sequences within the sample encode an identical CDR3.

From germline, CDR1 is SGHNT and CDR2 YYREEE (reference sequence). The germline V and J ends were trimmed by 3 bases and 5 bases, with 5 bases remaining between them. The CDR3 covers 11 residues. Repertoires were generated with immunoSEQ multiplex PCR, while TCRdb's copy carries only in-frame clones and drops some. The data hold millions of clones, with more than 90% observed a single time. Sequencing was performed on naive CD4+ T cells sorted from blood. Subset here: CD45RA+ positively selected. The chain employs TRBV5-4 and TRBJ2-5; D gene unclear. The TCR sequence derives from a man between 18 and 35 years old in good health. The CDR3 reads CASSSTETQYF. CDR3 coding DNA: TGTGCCAGCAGCTCGACCGAGACCCAGTACTTC. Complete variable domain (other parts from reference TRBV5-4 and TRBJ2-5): ETGVTQSPTHLIKTRGQQVTLRCSSQSGHNTVSWYQQALGQGPQFIFQYYREEENGRGNFPPRFSGLQFPNYSSELNVNALELDDSALYLCASSSTETQYFGPGTRLLVL.